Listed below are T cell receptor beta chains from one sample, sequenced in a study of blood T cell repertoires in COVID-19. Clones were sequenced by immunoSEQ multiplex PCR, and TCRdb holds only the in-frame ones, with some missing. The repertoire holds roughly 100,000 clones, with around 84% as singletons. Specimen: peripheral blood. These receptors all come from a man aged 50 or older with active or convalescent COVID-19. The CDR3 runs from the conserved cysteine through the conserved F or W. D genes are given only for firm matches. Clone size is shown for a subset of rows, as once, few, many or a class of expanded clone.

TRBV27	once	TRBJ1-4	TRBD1	TGTGCCAGCTGTAAGGTGTTGCGGGACAGAGAACATGAAAAACTGTTTTTT	CASCKVLRDREHEKLFF
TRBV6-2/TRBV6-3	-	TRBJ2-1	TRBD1	TGTGCCAGCAGTTACTTCAGGGGGCAGGGGGAGCAGTTCTTC	CASSYFRGQGEQFF
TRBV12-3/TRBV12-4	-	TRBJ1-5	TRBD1	TGTGCCAGCAGTCTGGGACAGGGTGGACCCCAGCATTTT	CASSLGQGGPQHF
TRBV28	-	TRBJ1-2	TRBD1	TGTGCCAGCAGTTCGAGGGACAGATACTATGGCTACACCTTC	CASSSRDRYYGYTF
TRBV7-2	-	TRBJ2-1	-	TGTGCCAGCAGCTTAGGGACAGAATACAATGAGCAGTTCTTC	CASSLGTEYNEQFF
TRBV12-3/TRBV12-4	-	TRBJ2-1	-	TGTGCCAGCAGGTCCGGGATCTATGAGCAGTTCTTC	CASRSGIYEQFF
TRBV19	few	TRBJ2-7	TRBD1	TGTGCCAGTAGTATCCGCGACAGGGACTACGAGCAGTACTTC	CASSIRDRDYEQYF
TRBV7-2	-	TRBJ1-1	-	TGTGCCAGCAGCTTACAAGGCAGGGAAGCTTTCTTT	CASSLQGREAFF
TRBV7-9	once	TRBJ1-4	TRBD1	TGTGCCAGCAGCTGGGGGACAGGGACGTTTAGTGAAAAACTGTTTTTT	CASSWGTGTFSEKLFF
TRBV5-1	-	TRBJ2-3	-	TGCGCCAGCAGCTTGGACTCCCCTTTCACAGATACGCAGTATTTT	CASSLDSPFTDTQYF
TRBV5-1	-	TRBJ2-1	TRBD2	TGCGCCAGCAGCTTAACTAGCGGGGCCTACAATGAGCAGTTCTTC	CASSLTSGAYNEQFF
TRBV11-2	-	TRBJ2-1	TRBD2	TGTGCCAGCAGCTTAGAACTAGCGGGGGGGAATGAGCAGTTCTTC	CASSLELAGGNEQFF
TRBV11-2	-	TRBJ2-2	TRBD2	TGTGCCAGCAGCTTCCGACTAGCGGGGGACACCGGGGAGCTGTTTTTT	CASSFRLAGDTGELFF